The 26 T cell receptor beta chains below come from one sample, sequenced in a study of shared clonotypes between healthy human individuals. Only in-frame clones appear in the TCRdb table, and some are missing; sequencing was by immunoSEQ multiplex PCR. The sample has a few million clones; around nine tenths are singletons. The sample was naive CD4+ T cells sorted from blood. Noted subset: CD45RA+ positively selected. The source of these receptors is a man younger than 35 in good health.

The CDR3 region has the DNA TGTGCCAGCAGCCGGACTAATACCCGGGGGACGCAGTATTTT. Its translation is CASSRTNTRGTQYF. The chain has TRBV7-9 and TRBJ2-3; a possible D gene is TRBD2 (6 bases). Between the trimmed V and J ends, which lost 5 bases and 9 bases, there was a span of 18 bases. In germline, CDR1 is SEHNR, CDR2 FQNEAQ (reference sequence). The CDR3 has 14 residues.

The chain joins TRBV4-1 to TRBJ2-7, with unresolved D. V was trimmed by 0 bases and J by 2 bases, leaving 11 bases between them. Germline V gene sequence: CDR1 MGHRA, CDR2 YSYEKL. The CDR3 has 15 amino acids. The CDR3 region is CASSQDFSVTYEQYF. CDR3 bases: TGCGCCAGCAGCCAAGACTTCAGTGTCACCTACGAGCAGTACTTC.

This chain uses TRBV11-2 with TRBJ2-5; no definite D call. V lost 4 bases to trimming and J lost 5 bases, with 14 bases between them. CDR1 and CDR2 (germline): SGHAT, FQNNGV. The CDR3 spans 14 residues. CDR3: CASSYTPRWETQYF. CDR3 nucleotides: TGTGCCAGCAGCTACACCCCCAGGTGGGAGACCCAGTACTTC.

CDR3 DNA: TGTGCCACCAGCAGACCTAACATGGGATTGAGCAATCAGCCCCAGCATTTT. Its protein product is CATSRPNMGLSNQPQHF. The chain uses TRBV15 and TRBJ1-5; D gene uncertain. V was cut by 2 bases and J by 1 base, with 15 bases left in between. Per the germline V gene, CDR1 is LNHNV and CDR2 is YYDKDF (reference sequence). CDR3 length: 17 amino acids.

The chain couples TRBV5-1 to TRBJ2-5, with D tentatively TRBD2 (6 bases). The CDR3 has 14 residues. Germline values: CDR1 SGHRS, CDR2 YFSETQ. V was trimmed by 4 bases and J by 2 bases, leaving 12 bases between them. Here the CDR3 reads CASSGAGPQETQYF. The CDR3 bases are TGCGCCAGCAGCGGGGCGGGACCTCAAGAGACCCAGTACTTC.

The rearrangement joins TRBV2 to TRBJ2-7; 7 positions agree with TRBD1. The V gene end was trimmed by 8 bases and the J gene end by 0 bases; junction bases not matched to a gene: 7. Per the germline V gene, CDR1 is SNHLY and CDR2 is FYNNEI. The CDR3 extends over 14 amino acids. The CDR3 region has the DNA TGTGCCAGCCGATCACAGGGGAGCTCCTACGAGCAGTACTTC. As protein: CASRSQGSSYEQYF. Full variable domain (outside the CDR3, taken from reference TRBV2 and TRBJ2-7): EPEVTQTPSHQVTQMGQEVILRCVPISNHLYFYWYRQILGQKVEFLVSFYNNEISEKSEIFDDQFSVERPDGSNFTLKIRSTKLEDSAMYFCASRSQGSSYEQYFGPGTRLTVT.

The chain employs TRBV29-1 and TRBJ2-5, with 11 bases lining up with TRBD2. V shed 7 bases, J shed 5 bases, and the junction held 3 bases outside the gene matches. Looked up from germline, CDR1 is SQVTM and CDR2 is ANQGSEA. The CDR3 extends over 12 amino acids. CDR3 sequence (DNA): TGCAGCGCTAGCGGGGGGCAGGAGACCCAGTACTTC. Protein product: CSASGGQETQYF. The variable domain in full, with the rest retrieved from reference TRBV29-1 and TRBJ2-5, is SAVISQKPSRDICQRGTSLTIQCQVDSQVTMMFWYRQQPGQSLTLIATANQGSEATYESGFVIDKFPISRPNLTFSTLTVSNMSPEDSSIYLCSASGGQETQYFGPGTRLLVL.

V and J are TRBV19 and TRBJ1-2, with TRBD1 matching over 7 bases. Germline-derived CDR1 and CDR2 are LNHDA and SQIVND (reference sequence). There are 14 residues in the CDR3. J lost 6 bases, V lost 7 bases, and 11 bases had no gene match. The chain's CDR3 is CASKYPDRDHGYTF. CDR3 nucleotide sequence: TGTGCCAGTAAATATCCCGACAGGGATCATGGCTACACCTTC.

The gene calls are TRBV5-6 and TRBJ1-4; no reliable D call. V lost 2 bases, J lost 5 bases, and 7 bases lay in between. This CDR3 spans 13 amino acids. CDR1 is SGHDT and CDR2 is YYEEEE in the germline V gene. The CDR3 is CASSFRLNEKLFF. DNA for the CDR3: TGTGCCAGCAGCTTTAGGCTAAATGAAAAACTGTTTTTT. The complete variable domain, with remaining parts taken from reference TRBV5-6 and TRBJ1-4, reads DAGVTQSPTHLIKTRGQQVTLRCSPKSGHDTVSWYQQALGQGPQFIFQYYEEEERQRGNFPDRFSGHQFPNYSSELNVNALLLGDSALYLCASSFRLNEKLFFGSGTQLSVL.

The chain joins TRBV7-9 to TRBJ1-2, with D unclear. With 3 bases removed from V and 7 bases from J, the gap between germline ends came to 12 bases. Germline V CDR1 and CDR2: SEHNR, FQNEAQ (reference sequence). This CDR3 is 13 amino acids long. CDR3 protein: CASSFKTVGGYTF. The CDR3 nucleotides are TGTGCCAGCAGCTTCAAGACGGTCGGTGGCTACACCTTC. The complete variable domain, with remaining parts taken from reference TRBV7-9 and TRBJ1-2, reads DTGVSQNPRHKITKRGQNVTFRCDPISEHNRLYWYRQTLGQGPEFLTYFQNEAQLEKSRLLSDRFSAERPKGSFSTLEIQRTEQGDSAMYLCASSFKTVGGYTFGSGTRLTVV.

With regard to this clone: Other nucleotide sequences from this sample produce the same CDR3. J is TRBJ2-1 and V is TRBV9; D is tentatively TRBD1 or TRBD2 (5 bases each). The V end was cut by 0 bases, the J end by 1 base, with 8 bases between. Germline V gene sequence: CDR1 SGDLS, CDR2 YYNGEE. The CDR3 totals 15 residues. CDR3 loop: CASSVDGGSYNEQFF. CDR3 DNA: TGTGCCAGCAGCGTAGATGGGGGTTCCTACAATGAGCAGTTCTTC.

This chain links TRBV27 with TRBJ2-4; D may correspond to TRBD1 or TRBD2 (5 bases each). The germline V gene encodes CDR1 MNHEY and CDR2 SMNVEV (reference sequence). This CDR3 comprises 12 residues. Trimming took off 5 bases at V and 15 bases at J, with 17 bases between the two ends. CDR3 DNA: TGTGCCAGCAGTCCCCGGGACGGCTTTCGGTACTTC. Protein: CASSPRDGFRYF.

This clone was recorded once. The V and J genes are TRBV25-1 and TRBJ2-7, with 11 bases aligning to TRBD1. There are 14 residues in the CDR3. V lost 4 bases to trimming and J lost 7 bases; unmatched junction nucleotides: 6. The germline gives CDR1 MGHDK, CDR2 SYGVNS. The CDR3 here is CASSGDRGDWEQYF. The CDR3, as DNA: TGTGCCAGCAGTGGGGACAGGGGGGATTGGGAGCAGTACTTC.

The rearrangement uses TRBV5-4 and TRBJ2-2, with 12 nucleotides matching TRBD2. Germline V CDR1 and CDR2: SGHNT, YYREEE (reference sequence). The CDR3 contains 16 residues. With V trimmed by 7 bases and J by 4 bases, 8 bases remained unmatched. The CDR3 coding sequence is TGTGCCAGCCGCGCGACTAGCGGGAGAAGCACCGGGGAGCTGTTTTTT. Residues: CASRATSGRSTGELFF.

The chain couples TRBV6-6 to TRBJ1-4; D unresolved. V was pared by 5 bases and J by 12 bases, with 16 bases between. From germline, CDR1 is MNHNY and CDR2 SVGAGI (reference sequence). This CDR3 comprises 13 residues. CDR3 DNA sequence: TGTGCCAGCAGTAACTACGGAGGGAATGAACTGTTTTTT. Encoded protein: CASSNYGGNELFF.

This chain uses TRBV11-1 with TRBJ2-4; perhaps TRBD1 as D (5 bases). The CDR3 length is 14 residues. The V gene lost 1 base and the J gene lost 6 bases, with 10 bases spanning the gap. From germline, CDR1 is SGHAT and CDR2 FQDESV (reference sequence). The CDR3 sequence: CASSLDRPRNIQYF. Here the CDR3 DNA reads TGTGCCAGCAGCTTAGACAGGCCCAGAAACATTCAGTACTTC.

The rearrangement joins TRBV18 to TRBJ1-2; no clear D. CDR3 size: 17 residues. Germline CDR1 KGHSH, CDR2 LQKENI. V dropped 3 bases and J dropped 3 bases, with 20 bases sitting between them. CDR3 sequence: CASSPYEGSSLDYGYTF. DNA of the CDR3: TGTGCCAGCTCACCCTATGAAGGATCCAGTCTCGACTATGGCTACACCTTC.

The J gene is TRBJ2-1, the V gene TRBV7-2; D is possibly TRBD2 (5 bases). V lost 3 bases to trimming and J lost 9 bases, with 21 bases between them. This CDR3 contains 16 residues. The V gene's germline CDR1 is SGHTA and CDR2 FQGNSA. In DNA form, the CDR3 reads TGTGCCAGCAGCTTTAGCGTGTCGCGATCCACGGCTGAGCAGTTCTTC. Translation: CASSFSVSRSTAEQFF. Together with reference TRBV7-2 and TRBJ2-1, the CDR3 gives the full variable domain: GAGVSQSPSNKVTEKGKDVELRCDPISGHTALYWYRQSLGQGLEFLIYFQGNSAPDKSGLPSDRFSAERTGGSVSTLTIQRTQQEDSAVYLCASSFSVSRSTAEQFFGPGTRLTVL.

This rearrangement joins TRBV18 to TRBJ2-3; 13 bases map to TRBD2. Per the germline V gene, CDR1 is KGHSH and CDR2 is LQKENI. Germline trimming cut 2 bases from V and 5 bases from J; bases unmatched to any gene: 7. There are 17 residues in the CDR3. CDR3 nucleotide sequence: TGTGCCAGCTCACCATTCGTCGGACTAGCGGGGGAAGATACGCAGTATTTT. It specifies CASSPFVGLAGEDTQYF.

The CDR3 is CASSYSSFGSYEQYF. The CDR3 coding sequence is TGTGCCAGCAGTTACTCCTCTTTCGGCAGCTACGAGCAGTACTTC. V usage is TRBV6-5 and J usage is TRBJ2-7, with D hard to call. V was cut by 0 bases and J by 3 bases, with 12 bases left in between. The CDR3 consists of 15 residues. The germline gives CDR1 MNHEY, CDR2 SVGAGI.

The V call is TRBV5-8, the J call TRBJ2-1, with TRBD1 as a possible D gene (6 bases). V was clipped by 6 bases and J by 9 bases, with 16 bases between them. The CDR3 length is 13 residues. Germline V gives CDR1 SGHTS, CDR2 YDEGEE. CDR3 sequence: CASNRQAGSEQFF. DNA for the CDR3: TGTGCCAGCAACCGACAGGCAGGGAGTGAGCAGTTCTTC.

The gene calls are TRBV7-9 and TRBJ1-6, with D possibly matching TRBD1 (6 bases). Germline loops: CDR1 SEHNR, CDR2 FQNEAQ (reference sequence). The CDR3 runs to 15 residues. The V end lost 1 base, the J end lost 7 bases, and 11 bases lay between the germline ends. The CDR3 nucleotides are TGTGCCAGCAGCTTAGGGACAGTGGGCAATTCACCCCTCCACTTT. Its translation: CASSLGTVGNSPLHF.

CDR3 bases: TGTGCCAGCAGCTCCCGCGGGGGGTTTGAGACCCAGTACTTC. It yields the protein CASSSRGGFETQYF. The rearrangement joins TRBV5-4 to TRBJ2-5, with 8 bases that match TRBD2. Germline V CDR1 and CDR2: SGHNT, YYREEE (reference sequence). The CDR3 covers 14 residues. V shed 3 bases and J 5 bases; nucleotides not matched to a gene: 6.

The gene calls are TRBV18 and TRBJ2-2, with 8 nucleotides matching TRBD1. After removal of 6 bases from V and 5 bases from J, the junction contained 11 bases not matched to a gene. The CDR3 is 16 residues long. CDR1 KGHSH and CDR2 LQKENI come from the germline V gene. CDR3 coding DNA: TGTGCCAGCTCTCAAAACCAGGGGGCGCAAACCGGGGAGCTGTTTTTT. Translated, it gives CASSQNQGAQTGELFF. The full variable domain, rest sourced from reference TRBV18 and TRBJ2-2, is NAGVMQNPRHLVRRRGQEARLRCSPMKGHSHVYWYRQLPEEGLKFMVYLQKENIIDESGMPKERFSAEFPKEGPSILRIQQVVRGDSAAYFCASSQNQGAQTGELFFGEGSRLTVL.

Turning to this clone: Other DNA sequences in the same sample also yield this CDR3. The CDR3 nucleotides are TGCGCCAGCAGCTTGGAAGGGGGCCGAAACACCGGGGAGCTGTTTTTT. Translated: CASSLEGGRNTGELFF. The chain employs TRBV5-1 and TRBJ2-2, with 7 bases that match TRBD1. Unmatched junction bases numbered 4, after V lost 0 bases and J lost 2 bases. CDR3 size: 16 residues. Germline assignment: CDR1 SGHRS and CDR2 YFSETQ.

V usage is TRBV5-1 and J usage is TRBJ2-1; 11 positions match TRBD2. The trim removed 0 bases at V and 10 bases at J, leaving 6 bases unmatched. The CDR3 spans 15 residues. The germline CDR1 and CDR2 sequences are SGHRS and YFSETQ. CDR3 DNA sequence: TGCGCCAGCAGCTTGGGTAGCGGGGGGGCGGAAGAGCAGTTCTTC. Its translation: CASSLGSGGAEEQFF.